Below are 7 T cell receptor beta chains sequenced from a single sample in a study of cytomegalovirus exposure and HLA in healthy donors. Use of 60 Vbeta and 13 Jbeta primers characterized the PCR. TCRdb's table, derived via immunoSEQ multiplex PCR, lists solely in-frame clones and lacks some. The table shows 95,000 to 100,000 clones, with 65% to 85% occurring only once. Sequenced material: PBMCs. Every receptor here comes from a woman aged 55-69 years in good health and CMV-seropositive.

The CDR3 reads CASSVRTSGSSYNEQFF. The CDR3 DNA reads TGTGCCAGCAGCGTACGGACTAGCGGGAGCTCCTACAATGAGCAGTTCTTC. The rearrangement links TRBV2 to TRBJ2-1; 13 nucleotides match TRBD2. V lost 6 bases and J lost 0; bases outside the gene matches: 5. CDR3 length: 17 residues. Germline V gene sequence: CDR1 SNHLY, CDR2 FYNNEI.

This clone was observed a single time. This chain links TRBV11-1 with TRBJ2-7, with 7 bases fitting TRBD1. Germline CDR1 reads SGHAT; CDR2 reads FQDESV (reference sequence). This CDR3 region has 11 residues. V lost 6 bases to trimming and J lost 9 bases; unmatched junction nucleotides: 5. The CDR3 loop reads CASSRQGLQYF. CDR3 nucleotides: TGTGCCAGCAGTCGACAGGGTCTGCAGTACTTC.

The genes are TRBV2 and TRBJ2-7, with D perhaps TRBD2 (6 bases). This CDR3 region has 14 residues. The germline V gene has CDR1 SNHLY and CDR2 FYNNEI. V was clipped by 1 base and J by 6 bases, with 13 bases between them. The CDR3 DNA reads TGTGCCAGCAGTGAAGAAAGGCGGGACCCCGAGCAGTACTTC. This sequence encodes CASSEERRDPEQYF. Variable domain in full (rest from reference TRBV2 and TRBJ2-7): EPEVTQTPSHQVTQMGQEVILRCVPISNHLYFYWYRQILGQKVEFLVSFYNNEISEKSEIFDDQFSVERPDGSNFTLKIRSTKLEDSAMYFCASSEERRDPEQYFGPGTRLTVT.

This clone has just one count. CDR3 sequence (DNA): TGTGCCAGCAGCGTAGCTTGGGGAGTAGATGAGCAGTTCTTC. Amino acid sequence: CASSVAWGVDEQFF. The chain combines TRBV9 with TRBJ2-1, with TRBD2 as a possible D gene (5 bases). Trimming stripped 0 bases from V and 8 bases from J, with 12 bases between. Germline values: CDR1 SGDLS, CDR2 YYNGEE. There are 14 residues in the CDR3.

The CDR3 nucleotides are TGTGCCAGCAGCTCAAAATCCTTTGAGGCCAATGAGCAGTTCTTC. Protein product: CASSSKSFEANEQFF. The chain employs TRBV11-2 and TRBJ2-1; the D is unclear. Trimming pared 4 bases from V and 6 bases from J, leaving 16 bases between. CDR1 and CDR2 (germline): SGHAT, FQNNGV. The CDR3 runs to 15 residues. The complete variable domain, with remaining parts taken from reference TRBV11-2 and TRBJ2-1, reads EAGVAQSPRYKIIEKRQSVAFWCNPISGHATLYWYQQILGQGPKLLIQFQNNGVVDDSQLPKDRFSAERLKGVDSTLKIQPAKLEDSAVYLCASSSKSFEANEQFFGPGTRLTVL.

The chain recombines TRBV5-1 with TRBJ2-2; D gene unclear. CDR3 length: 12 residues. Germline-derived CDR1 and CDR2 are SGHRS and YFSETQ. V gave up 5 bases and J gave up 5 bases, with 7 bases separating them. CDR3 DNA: TGCGCCAGCAGGAGCGAAACCGGGGAGCTGTTTTTT. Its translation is CASRSETGELFF.

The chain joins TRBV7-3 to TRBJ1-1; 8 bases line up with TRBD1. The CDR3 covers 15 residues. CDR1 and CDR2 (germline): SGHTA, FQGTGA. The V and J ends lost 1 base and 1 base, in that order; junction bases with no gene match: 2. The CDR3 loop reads CASSLMGTGNTEAFF. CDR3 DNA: TGTGCCAGCAGCTTAATGGGGACAGGGAACACTGAAGCTTTCTTT.